What follows is one T cell receptor beta chain and its context. This clone was picked up a small number of times. Its antigen is currently not known. It has no much larger one-base neighbor in the sample; base qualities were not kept. Libraries were made using the immunoSEQ multiplex PCR assay. The multiplex PCR relied on a mix of 60 forward primers for TCR Vbeta segments and 13 reverse primers for TCR Jbeta segments. The CDR3 region of rearranged TCR beta genes was amplified from genomic DNA by a multiplex PCR assay. Amplified TCR beta libraries were sequenced as 87-base-pair reads on the Illumina HiSeq System. Processing in the source paper ran as follows. A later analysis counted about 80 million unique TCR beta chains across the 650 to 700 repertoires, and around 9.9 million of these chains were shared by at least two donors. Raw reads were error-corrected and collapsed into unique sequences with a nearest-neighbor algorithm that merged closely related sequences to remove PCR and sequencing errors. To assign V, D and J gene segments, CDR3 sequences were aligned to IMGT reference sequences. Each retained sequence needed at least a six-nucleotide match to both a V gene segment and a J gene segment. Rearrangements were classified as productive when the CDR3 lacked stop codons and remained in frame with V and J, and all other rearrangements were classified as non-productive. CDR3 was defined according to IMGT convention as the region running from the second conserved V-encoded cysteine to the conserved J-encoded phenylalanine. Sequences without an unambiguous match to a single V gene segment were excluded from the earlier analysis of about 640 of the donors. In an earlier analysis of approximately 550 of the donors, V segments were called functional above 56.7% productive rearrangements and were called segregating when the between-donor standard deviation exceeded 5%. A statistical classification framework was developed to diagnose cytomegalovirus status using the catalog of TCR beta chain sequences. In a later analysis, TCR nucleotide sequences were compared against IMGT/GENE-DB human TR gene sequences so that V and J genes could be assigned. A later analysis assigned CDR3 sequences and most-parsimonious VDJ recombination scenarios with the TCRdist pipeline. A later analysis defined each TCR beta chain by its CDR3 amino acid sequence plus V-gene family, and excluded reads lacking a unique V-gene family. To address suspected cross-contamination and a sequencing artifact, a later analysis removed a few hundred highly shared, low-generation-probability nucleotide sequences. A later analysis calculated a clonal expansion index for each public chain from normalized within-repertoire ranks of inferred template counts. In a later analysis, generation probabilities were computed using a VDJ recombination model fitted to out-of-frame rearrangements, and the results were checked against IGoR. A later analysis scored TCR-TCR, TCR-HLA and TCR-CMV co-occurrence with hypergeometric tests, applying a repertoire-size bias correction to TCR pairs. In a later analysis, false discovery rates were estimated by permuting HLA or CMV assignments 20 times. In a later analysis, co-occurring TCRs were grouped with DBSCAN, and TCRdist sequence similarity was added when clustering was performed within HLA-allele-positive subsets. Co-occurrence clustering excluded repertoires with fewer than 30,000 or more than 120,000 public chains, plus five with anomalous nucleotide sharing. TCRdb took this table from immuneACCESS and kept in-frame rearrangements with V and J called. Such tables lack part of the clones; where checked against another copy, unresolved V genes explain under half of the gap, and the rest is unexplained. D and trimming were read from the DNA, whereas the V and J calls and clone size are those reported in that table. The sample table records fewer than 110,000 clones; around 67% of these occur just once. The top ten constitute 14% of the sample.

From cysteine to phenylalanine, the CDR3 is 15 amino acids long. Only the CDR3 part of the read is kept: 45 bases, read in frame from the first base. The germline V gene gives CDR1 as LGHNA and CDR2 as YNFKEQ. Unmatched junction bases come to 5, with V trimmed by 1 base and J by 3 bases. The record originates from a study of cytomegalovirus exposure and HLA in healthy donors (dated by TCRdb to 2016 to 2017). Looking at the study overall: An earlier analysis of several hundred of the donors reported under 300 Gb of sequence data and 90 million to 120 million unique TCR beta sequences obtained from around 170 million T cells. Roughly 310 gigabases of sequencing data and roughly 90 million unique TCR sequences were included in an early release covering about 600 HLA-typed donors. Among the roughly 400 genotyped donors, approximately 82% belonged to the genetic ancestry cluster associated with self-reported Caucasian donors. The study aimed to test whether signatures of past pathogen exposure could be identified by cataloging public T cell receptors. The study used immunosequencing to profile the T cell repertoires of more than 650 subjects and linked those repertoires to cytomegalovirus serostatus. Along with the 666-subject first cohort, a separate validation cohort of over a hundred different subjects was used. The study combined high-throughput TCR immunosequencing, statistical association of individual TCRs with disease status, and machine learning to predict cytomegalovirus infection status. In a later analysis, previously published TCR beta repertoires from 666 donors were re-analyzed and high-resolution HLA genotyping was added so that TCR occurrence patterns could be studied. The later analysis used no new phenotypic data to find candidate immune exposures, relying instead on TCR beta sequences and their occurrence across donors. An earlier analysis of approximately 500 of the donors applied high-throughput TCR beta sequencing to assess whether each TCR beta V gene segment acted as functional or pseudogenic. Donor age, sex, ethnicity and CMV serostatus were compiled alongside the repertoire data. A later genetic analysis used genome-wide SNP genotypes for about three fifths of the 666 donors, treating that subset as a discovery cohort. All discovery cohort repertoires had been generated on a single sequencing platform. HLA typing included class I and class II loci at four-digit resolution. Typing coverage differed by locus: A, B, C, DRB1 and DQB1 were typed in about 629-640 donors, DQA1 in 522, DPA1 in approximately 600, and DPB1 in 450 to 490. Because of strong linkage in the cohort, a few DR-DQ haplotypes were treated as single units for association and clustering. Across 398 genotyped donors of the cohort, an average of roughly 250,000 unique TCR beta nucleotide sequences per donor were sequenced, and approximately 17% of those sequences were non-productive.

Study-wide findings and limitations: Only TCR beta chains were sequenced in this cohort, and the absence of alpha or paired-chain data limited detectable features. A cluster of highly shared sequence variants was judged likely to be a technical artifact of the sequencing pipeline. A later analysis reported that several top co-occurrence clusters appeared linked to parvovirus B19, influenza, CMV and Epstein-Barr virus. According to a later analysis, most CMV-associated TCR beta chains appeared to be HLA-restricted, and the HLA associations seemed to be driven largely by CMV exposure. Because counts were too low, about 18 rarely observed V segments, including chromosome 9 orphons, were left out of the earlier analysis of approximately 580 of the donors. Linkage disequilibrium might explain the correlated functional status among segregating V segments, but an unknown experimental factor could not be ruled out. When HLA alleles, especially DR and DQ, strongly co-occurred, attributing TCR associations to individual alleles was difficult. At a false discovery rate of 0.05, a later analysis linked 15,000 to 20,000 TCR beta sequences to specific HLA alleles. Because the 87-base-pair reads could not distinguish some IMGT-functional V segments, including TRBV6-2 and TRBV6-3, those segments were excluded. Broadly in line with IMGT annotations, most TCR beta V segments showed up in productive rearrangements about 87% or about 30% of the time in an earlier analysis of several hundred of the donors. In both the original and validation cohorts, the classifier was reported to diagnose cytomegalovirus status with high specificity and sensitivity. The only immune exposure information available for the cohort was CMV serostatus. In a later analysis, HLA-associated TCR beta chains were found to be more clonally expanded and to have lower generation probabilities than equally common non-associated chains. In a later analysis, TCR association rates were found to vary across HLA loci, with the most associated TCRs seen for DRB1 alleles and the fewest for HLA-C alleles. Compared with the roughly 700-donor mean, donors in an Asian-associated ancestry cluster had fewer N-insertions in productive TCRs, according to a later genetic analysis. Most TCR sequences were observed very rarely across donors, whereas some public TCRs were present in many individuals. An association between a missense DCLRE1C variant and V-gene and J-gene trimming of TCR beta chains was found in a later genetic analysis and replicated in an independent cohort. The authors suggested that the approach could potentially be extended to other disease states and immunological phenotypes. A further reported finding was that TCR beta sequences accurately predicted the HLA-A and HLA-B alleles for most subjects in the first cohort. HLA typing was unavailable for some donors at each locus, so association tests used only the typed subset. In vitro tests confirmed that a few of the cytomegalovirus-associated TCR beta chains recognize cytomegalovirus antigens. The study gave a list of about 150 TCR beta chains associated with cytomegalovirus. Roughly uniform sequencing depth across donors was assumed in presence/absence analyses, although this assumption may not hold.

The cohort consisted of hundreds of healthy bone marrow donors. Cohort members were all nominally healthy when sampled, although unrecorded immune exposures were likely present. The donor tested CMV seropositive, placing the donor among the roughly 300 seropositive members of the cohort. Every donor gave a peripheral blood sample, and the peripheral blood mononuclear cells from that sample were used for TCR beta sequencing. The Qiagen DNeasy Blood Extraction Kit was used to extract genomic DNA from the blood cell samples. The sequence derives from a woman in her thirties or forties in good health and CMV-seropositive. The sequenced material came from PBMCs. In this chain, TRBV4-2 is recombined with TRBJ2-7; 8 central nucleotides agree with TRBD1. The nucleotide sequence is TGTGCCAGCAGCCAAGCGACAGGGGCTAACTACGAGCAGTACTTC. Translated, this is CASSQATGANYEQYF.